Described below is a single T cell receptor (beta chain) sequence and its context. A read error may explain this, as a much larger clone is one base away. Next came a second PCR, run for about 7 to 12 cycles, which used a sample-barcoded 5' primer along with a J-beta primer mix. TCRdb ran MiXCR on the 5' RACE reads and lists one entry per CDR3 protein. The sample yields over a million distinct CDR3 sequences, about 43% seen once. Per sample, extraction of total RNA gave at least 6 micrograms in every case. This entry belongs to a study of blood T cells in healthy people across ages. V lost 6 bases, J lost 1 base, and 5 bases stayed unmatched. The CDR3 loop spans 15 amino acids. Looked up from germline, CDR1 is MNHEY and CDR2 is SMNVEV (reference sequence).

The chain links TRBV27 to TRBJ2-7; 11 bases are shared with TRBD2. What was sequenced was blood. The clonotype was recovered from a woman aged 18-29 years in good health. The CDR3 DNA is TGTGCCAGCAGATCCGGGACTAGCGGTTCCTACGAGCAGTACTTC. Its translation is CASRSGTSGSYEQYF.